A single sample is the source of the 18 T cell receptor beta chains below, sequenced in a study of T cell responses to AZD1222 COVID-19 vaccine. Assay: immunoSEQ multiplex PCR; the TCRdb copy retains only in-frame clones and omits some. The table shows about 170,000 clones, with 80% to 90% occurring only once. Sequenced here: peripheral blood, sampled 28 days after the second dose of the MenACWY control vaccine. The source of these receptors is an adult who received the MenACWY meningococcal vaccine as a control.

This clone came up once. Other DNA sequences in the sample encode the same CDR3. Here the CDR3 reads CASSEGLEETQYF. The CDR3 DNA is TGTGCCAGCAGTGAAGGATTAGAAGAGACCCAGTACTTC. The chain is built from TRBV6-1 and TRBJ2-5; no firm D call. This CDR3 region has 13 residues. The V end was cut by 1 base, the J end by 3 bases, with 6 bases between. Germline V gives CDR1 MNHNS, CDR2 SASEGT.

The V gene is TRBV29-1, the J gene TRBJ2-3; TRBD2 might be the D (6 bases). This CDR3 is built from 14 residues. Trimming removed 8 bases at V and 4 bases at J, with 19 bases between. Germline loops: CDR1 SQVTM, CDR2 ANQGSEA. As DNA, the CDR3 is TGCAGCCTTCGGCCGGTCGGGGAGGCAGATACGCAGTATTTT. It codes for CSLRPVGEADTQYF.

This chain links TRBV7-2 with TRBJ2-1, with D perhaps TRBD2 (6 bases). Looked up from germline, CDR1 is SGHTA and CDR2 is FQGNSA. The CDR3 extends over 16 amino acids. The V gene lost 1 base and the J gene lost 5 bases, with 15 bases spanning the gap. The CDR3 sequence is CASSLEVGRRDNEQFF. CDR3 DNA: TGTGCCAGCAGCTTAGAGGTCGGGAGAAGGGACAATGAGCAGTTCTTC.

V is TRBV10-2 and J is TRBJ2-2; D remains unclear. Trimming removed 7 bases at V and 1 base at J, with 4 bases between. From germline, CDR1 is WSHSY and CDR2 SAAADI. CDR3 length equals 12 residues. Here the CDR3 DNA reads TGCGCCAGCATAGGGAACACCGGGGAGCTGTTTTTT. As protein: CASIGNTGELFF.

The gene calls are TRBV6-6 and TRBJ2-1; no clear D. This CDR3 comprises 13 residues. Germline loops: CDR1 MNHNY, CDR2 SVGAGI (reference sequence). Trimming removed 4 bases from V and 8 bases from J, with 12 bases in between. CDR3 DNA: TGTGCCAGCAGTTCGATTGCGTTCCATGAGCAGTTCTTC. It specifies CASSSIAFHEQFF.

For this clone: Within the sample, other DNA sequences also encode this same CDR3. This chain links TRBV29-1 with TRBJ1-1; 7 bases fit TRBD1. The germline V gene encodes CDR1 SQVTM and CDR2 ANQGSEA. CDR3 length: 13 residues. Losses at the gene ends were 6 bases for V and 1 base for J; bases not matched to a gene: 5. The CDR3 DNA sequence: TGCAGCGTGGCGGGACAGAGGAACACTGAAGCTTTCTTT. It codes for CSVAGQRNTEAFF.

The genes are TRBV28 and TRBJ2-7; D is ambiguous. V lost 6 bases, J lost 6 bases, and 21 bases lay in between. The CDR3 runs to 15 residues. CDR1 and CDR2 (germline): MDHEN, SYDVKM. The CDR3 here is CASSPTYQSLGEQYF. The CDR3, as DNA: TGTGCCAGCAGCCCGACCTACCAAAGCCTCGGCGAGCAGTACTTC.

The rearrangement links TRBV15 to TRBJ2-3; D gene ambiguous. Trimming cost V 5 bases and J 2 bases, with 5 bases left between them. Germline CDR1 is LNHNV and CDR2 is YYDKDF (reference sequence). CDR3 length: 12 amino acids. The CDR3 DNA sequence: TGTGCCACCAGCGGAGCCACAGATACGCAGTATTTT. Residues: CATSGATDTQYF.

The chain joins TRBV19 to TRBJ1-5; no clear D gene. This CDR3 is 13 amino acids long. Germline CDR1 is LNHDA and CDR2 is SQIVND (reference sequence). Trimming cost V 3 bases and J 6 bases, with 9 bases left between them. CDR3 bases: TGTGCCAGTAGTATGGTCGACGGTCAGCCCCAGCATTTT. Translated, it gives CASSMVDGQPQHF.

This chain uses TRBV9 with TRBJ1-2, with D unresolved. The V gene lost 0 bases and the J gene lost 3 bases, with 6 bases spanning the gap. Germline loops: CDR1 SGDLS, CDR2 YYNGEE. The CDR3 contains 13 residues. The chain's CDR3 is CASSVGDDYGYTF. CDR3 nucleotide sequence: TGTGCCAGCAGCGTAGGCGACGACTATGGCTACACCTTC.

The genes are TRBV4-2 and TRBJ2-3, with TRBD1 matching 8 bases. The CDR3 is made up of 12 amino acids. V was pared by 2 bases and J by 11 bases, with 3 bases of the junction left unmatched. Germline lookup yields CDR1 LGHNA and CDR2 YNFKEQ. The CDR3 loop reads CASSQLGTGQYF. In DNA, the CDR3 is TGTGCCAGCAGCCAACTAGGGACAGGGCAGTATTTT.

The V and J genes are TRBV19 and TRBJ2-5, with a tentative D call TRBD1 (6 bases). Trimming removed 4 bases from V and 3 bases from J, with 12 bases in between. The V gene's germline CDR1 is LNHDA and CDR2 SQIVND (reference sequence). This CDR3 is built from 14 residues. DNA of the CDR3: TGTGCCAGTAGTAAAGGACAGCTAGAAGAGACCCAGTACTTC. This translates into CASSKGQLEETQYF.

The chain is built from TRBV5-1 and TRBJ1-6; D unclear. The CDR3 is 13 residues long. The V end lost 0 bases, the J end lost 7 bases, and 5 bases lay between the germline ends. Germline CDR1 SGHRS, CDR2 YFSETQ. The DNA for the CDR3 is TGCGCCAGCAGCTTGGATGGCAATTCACCCCTCCACTTT. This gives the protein CASSLDGNSPLHF.

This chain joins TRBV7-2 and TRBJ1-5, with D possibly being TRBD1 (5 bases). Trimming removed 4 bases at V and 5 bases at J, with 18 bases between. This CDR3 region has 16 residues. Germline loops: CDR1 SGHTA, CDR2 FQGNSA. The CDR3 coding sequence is TGTGCCAGCAGCTCCGGCTCCGCAGGGCCCTATCAGCCCCAGCATTTT. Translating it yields CASSSGSAGPYQPQHF. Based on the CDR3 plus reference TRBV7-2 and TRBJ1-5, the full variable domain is GAGVSQSPSNKVTEKGKDVELRCDPISGHTALYWYRQSLGQGLEFLIYFQGNSAPDKSGLPSDRFSAERTGGSVSTLTIQRTQQEDSAVYLCASSSGSAGPYQPQHFGDGTRLSIL.

The CDR3 loop reads CARGLGTSYEQYF. CDR3 DNA sequence: TGTGCCAGGGGTCTTGGGACAAGCTACGAGCAGTACTTC. The chain recombines TRBV2 with TRBJ2-7, with a tentative D call TRBD1 (6 bases). Germline CDR1 is SNHLY and CDR2 is FYNNEI. Trimming shortened V by 9 bases and J by 3 bases, and 15 bases separated the two germline ends. There are 13 residues in the CDR3. The complete variable domain, with remaining parts taken from reference TRBV2 and TRBJ2-7, reads EPEVTQTPSHQVTQMGQEVILRCVPISNHLYFYWYRQILGQKVEFLVSFYNNEISEKSEIFDDQFSVERPDGSNFTLKIRSTKLEDSAMYFCARGLGTSYEQYFGPGTRLTVT.

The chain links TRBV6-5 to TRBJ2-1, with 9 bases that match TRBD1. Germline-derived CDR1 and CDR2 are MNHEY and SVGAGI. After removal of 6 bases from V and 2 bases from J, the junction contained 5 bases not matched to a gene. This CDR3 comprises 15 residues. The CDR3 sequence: CASRSGQGPYNEQFF. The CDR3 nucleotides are TGTGCCAGCAGGTCGGGACAGGGACCCTACAATGAGCAGTTCTTC.

CDR3 in amino acids: CASSVVPQPTYNEQFF. The CDR3 DNA reads TGTGCCAGCAGCGTAGTGCCTCAGCCTACCTACAATGAGCAGTTCTTC. This rearrangement joins TRBV9 to TRBJ2-1, with no clear D. The V and J ends lost 0 bases and 2 bases respectively, with 12 bases between them. CDR3 length: 16 amino acids. CDR1 and CDR2 from the germline V gene are SGDLS and YYNGEE.

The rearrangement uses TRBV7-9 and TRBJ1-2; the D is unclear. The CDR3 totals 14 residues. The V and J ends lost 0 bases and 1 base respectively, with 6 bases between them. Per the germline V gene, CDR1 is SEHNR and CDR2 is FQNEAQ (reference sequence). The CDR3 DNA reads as TGTGCCAGCAGCTTAGCGCTGGTTAACTATGGCTACACCTTC. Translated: CASSLALVNYGYTF.